This TCR beta chain was profiled in a study of regulatory T cells in long-lasting Graves disease. There are a few counts of this clonotype. Described time point: newly diagnosed GD, antithyroid drugs for less than 3 months. PBMC-derived RNA was used for the TCR library. The TCR beta library used iRepertoire HTBI primers with Arm-PCR amplification of CDR3. Using its own MiXCR run on the multiplex PCR reads, TCRdb lists one record per CDR3 protein. The table shows a few hundred thousand distinct CDR3 sequences, with 16% occurring only once. These records were also assigned to another study, of T cells in Graves' hyperthyroidism and ophthalmopathy. In that study: Carried out on the TCR CDR3, a first-round RT-PCR used the HTBI primer set.

The TCR sequence derives from a woman aged 18-29 years with Graves disease. Sample: peripheral blood mononuclear cells (PBMCs), taken at new diagnosis, from a patient treated with antithyroid drugs.

In DNA, the CDR3 is TGTGCCAGCAGTTTACAGGGGGGGATAAACACTGAAGCTTTCTTT. It translates to CASSLQGGINTEAFF. The chain links TRBV12-3 or TRBV12-4 to TRBJ1-1; 7 nucleotides match TRBD1. The V gene end was trimmed by 2 bases and the J gene end by 2 bases; junction bases not matched to a gene: 5. This CDR3 comprises 15 residues.